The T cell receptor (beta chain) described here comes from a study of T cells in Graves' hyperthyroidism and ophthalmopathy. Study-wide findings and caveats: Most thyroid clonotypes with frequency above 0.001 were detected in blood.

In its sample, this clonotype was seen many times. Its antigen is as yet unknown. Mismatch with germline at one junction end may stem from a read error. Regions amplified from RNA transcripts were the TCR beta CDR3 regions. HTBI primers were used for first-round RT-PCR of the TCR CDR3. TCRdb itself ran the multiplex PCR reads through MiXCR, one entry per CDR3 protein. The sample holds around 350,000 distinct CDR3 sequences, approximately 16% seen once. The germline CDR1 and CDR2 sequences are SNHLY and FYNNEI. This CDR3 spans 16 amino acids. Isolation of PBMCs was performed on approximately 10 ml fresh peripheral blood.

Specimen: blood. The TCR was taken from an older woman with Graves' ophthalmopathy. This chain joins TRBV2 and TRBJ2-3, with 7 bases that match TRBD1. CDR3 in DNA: TGTGCCAGCAGCGAAGGGACAGACCGAATAACAGATACGCAGTATTTT. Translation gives CASSEGTDRITDTQYF.